This paragraph reports one T cell receptor (beta chain). A much larger clone lies a single base off, so this may be a read error. Time point here: persistent/refractory GD, antithyroid drugs over 5 years with positive TRAb. PBMCs were the source of the RNA used for TCR sequencing. This sample was taken from a study of regulatory T cells in long-lasting Graves disease. Arm-PCR of CDR3 regions and iRepertoire HTBI primers were used to build TCR beta libraries. From the multiplex PCR reads, TCRdb called clonotypes with MiXCR, one entry per CDR3 protein. The top ten clones hold 13% of a sample with around 430,000 distinct CDR3 sequences, approximately 22% of them seen once. Trimming removed 9 bases from V and 1 base from J, with 19 bases in between. The CDR3 extends over 16 amino acids. CDR1 is LNHDA, CDR2 SQIVND, per germline (reference sequence).

The TCR sequence derives from a female donor with Graves disease. The source was peripheral blood mononuclear cells (PBMCs), collected when the disease was refractory, from a patient treated with antithyroid drugs. The chain combines TRBV19 with TRBJ1-5, with unresolved D. CDR3 coding DNA: TGTGCCAGCACGGTTCGGTGGGAAAGCAGCAATCAGCCCCAGCATTTT. Translating it yields CASTVRWESSNQPQHF. The variable domain in full, completed from reference TRBV19 and TRBJ1-5, reads DGGITQSPKYLFRKEGQNVTLSCEQNLNHDAMYWYRQDPGQGLRLIYYSQIVNDFQKGDIAEGYSVSREKKESFPLTVTSAQKNPTAFYLCASTVRWESSNQPQHFGDGTRLSIL.